The next 23 T cell receptor beta chains were all read from a single sample in a study of low-dose radiotherapy and immunotherapy resistance in tumors. Documented time point: before trial treatment. First-strand cDNA relied on TRAV- and TRBV-specific primers spanning alpha and beta chains. TCR amplification ran roughly 20 PCR cycles using constant-region and V-primer adapter primers. One entry per CDR3 protein results from TCRdb running MiXCR on the reads. The table records tens of thousands of distinct CDR3 sequences, approximately 19% of them present only once. Here the sequenced sample was PBMCs, taken before treatment. Source of these receptors: a male donor with prostate cancer.

This rearrangement joins TRBV4-1 to TRBJ2-2; no firm D call. This CDR3 spans 15 amino acids. CDR1 and CDR2 (germline): MGHRA, YSYEKL. V was shortened by 0 bases and J by 4 bases, with 9 bases between the two germline ends. The DNA for the CDR3 is TGCGCCAGCAGCCAAGATATGGGAATCACCGGGGAGCTGTTTTTT. The encoded protein is CASSQDMGITGELFF.

This clonotype was found many times. This chain links TRBV14 with TRBJ2-1, with D uncertain. Between the trimmed V and J ends, which lost 4 bases and 4 bases, there was a span of 11 bases. From germline, CDR1 is SGHDN and CDR2 FVKESK. CDR3 length: 14 residues. CDR3 amino acids: CASSPHSGYNEQFF. In DNA, the CDR3 is TGTGCCAGCAGCCCACACTCGGGTTACAATGAGCAGTTCTTC.

This clonotype was detected many times. This chain's CDR3 is CASSLESGYRSPLHF. The CDR3 DNA reads as TGTGCCAGCAGCTTAGAGTCGGGCTATCGTTCACCCCTCCACTTT. This sequence joins TRBV11-2 and TRBJ1-6; no definite D call. The V end was cut by 0 bases, the J end by 9 bases, with 12 bases between. Germline CDR1 SGHAT, CDR2 FQNNGV. The CDR3 length is 15 residues.

This clonotype was recorded at least ten times. J is TRBJ2-5 and V is TRBV7-2, with TRBD1 matching 7 bases. This CDR3 comprises 15 residues. Germline trimming cut 2 bases from V and 2 bases from J; bases unmatched to any gene: 5. Per the germline V gene, CDR1 is SGHTA and CDR2 is FQGNSA. CDR3 bases: TGTGCCAGCAGCTTAAGGACAGGAACTCAAGAGACCCAGTACTTC. Translating it yields CASSLRTGTQETQYF.

The table lists this clonotype with many counts. The V and J genes are TRBV7-8 and TRBJ2-3; D is perhaps TRBD2 (6 bases). The CDR3 contains 14 residues. Germline V gene sequence: CDR1 SGHVS, CDR2 FQNEAQ. V lost 3 bases, J lost 2 bases, and 9 bases lay in between. CDR3 DNA sequence: TGTGCCAGCAGCTTTTGGGGGGACACAGATACGCAGTATTTT. Translated, it gives CASSFWGDTDTQYF.

This clonotype was observed a handful of times. The rearrangement links TRBV5-1 to TRBJ2-5; 7 bases agree with TRBD1. V shed 4 bases, J shed 0 bases, and the junction held 3 bases outside the gene matches. The CDR3 covers 14 residues. Germline CDR1 and CDR2: SGHRS and YFSETQ. CDR3 protein: CASSGRGYQETQYF. The DNA for the CDR3 is TGCGCCAGCAGCGGCAGGGGGTACCAAGAGACCCAGTACTTC.

This clonotype was observed a few times. This could be a read error, since a much larger clone is one nucleotide away. The rearrangement uses TRBV20-1 and TRBJ1-5, with no clear D. This CDR3 spans 13 amino acids. Trimming left V 6 bases short and J 2 bases short, with 11 bases between. Per the germline V gene, CDR1 is DFQATT and CDR2 is SNEGSKA (reference sequence). CDR3 DNA sequence: TGCAGTGCGCGGACGGATGGCAATCAGCCCCAGCATTTT. It translates to CSARTDGNQPQHF.

The table lists this clonotype with a count of one. A far bigger clonotype differs at one base, so this is likely a read error. The V call is TRBV5-3, the J call TRBJ2-3; D uncertain. TRBV5-3 carries the ORF label, with uncertain function. This CDR3 has 13 amino acids. The CDR3 protein is CASSQTSTNTQYF. CDR3 coding DNA: TGTGCCAGCAGCCAAACTTCCACAAATACGCAGTATTTT.

This clonotype was detected only a few times. The gene calls are TRBV7-3 and TRBJ1-1; D is possibly TRBD1 (6 bases). V lost 2 bases, J lost 4 bases, and 8 bases lay in between. Per germline, CDR1 SGHTA and CDR2 FQGTGA. The CDR3 runs to 13 residues. The CDR3 DNA follows: TGTGCCAGCAGCTTACAGGGGAGCACTGAAGCTTTCTTT. Encoded protein: CASSLQGSTEAFF.

This clonotype was counted at least ten times. The chain recombines TRBV7-9 with TRBJ2-3; 8 bases line up with TRBD2. Losses at the gene ends were 6 bases for V and 1 base for J; bases not matched to a gene: 6. The germline CDR1 and CDR2 sequences are SEHNR and FQNEAQ (reference sequence). The CDR3 has 15 amino acids. The CDR3 protein is CASRTTGRGTDTQYF. CDR3 DNA: TGTGCCAGCAGAACAACCGGGAGGGGCACAGATACGCAGTATTTT. Drawing the rest from reference TRBV7-9 and TRBJ2-3, the complete variable domain is DTGVSQNPRHKITKRGQNVTFRCDPISEHNRLYWYRQTLGQGPEFLTYFQNEAQLEKSRLLSDRFSAERPKGSFSTLEIQRTEQGDSAMYLCASRTTGRGTDTQYFGPGTRLTVL.

At least ten counts were recorded for this clonotype. This sequence joins TRBV12-5 and TRBJ1-1; no reliable D call. Germline CDR1 and CDR2: LGHNT and FRNRAP. This CDR3 contains 13 residues. V lost 5 bases and J 1 base, leaving 8 bases between the germline ends. CDR3 coding DNA: TGTGCTAGTGGTCCGGGTCGGAACACTGAAGCTTTCTTT. Translation: CASGPGRNTEAFF.

In its sample, this clonotype was seen many times. The V and J genes are TRBV27 and TRBJ1-2, with TRBD1 identical over 8 bases. The CDR3 has 18 residues. Germline V gene sequence: CDR1 MNHEY, CDR2 SMNVEV (reference sequence). Trimming at V came to 4 bases and at J to 6 bases, leaving 19 bases not matched to a gene. CDR3 sequence: CASSSTPGQGARRDGYTF. In DNA, the CDR3 is TGTGCCAGCAGTTCAACCCCGGGTCAGGGGGCGCGGCGGGATGGCTACACCTTC.

This clonotype was recorded many times. The rearrangement joins TRBV2 to TRBJ2-7, with 10 positions matching TRBD2. V shed 7 bases and J 3 bases; nucleotides not matched to a gene: 9. CDR1 is SNHLY and CDR2 is FYNNEI in the germline V gene. CDR3 length: 15 amino acids. The CDR3 region is CASIRGSSGGYEQYF. CDR3 nucleotides: TGTGCCAGCATCCGGGGGTCTAGCGGGGGCTACGAGCAGTACTTC.

This clonotype was detected ten times or more. CDR3 residues: CASSLDALAGGDNEQFF. The CDR3 DNA sequence: TGTGCCAGCAGCTTAGATGCGCTAGCGGGGGGTGACAATGAGCAGTTCTTC. This rearrangement joins TRBV7-8 to TRBJ2-1, with 11 positions matching TRBD2. After removal of 1 base from V and 5 bases from J, the junction contained 7 bases not matched to a gene. CDR1 and CDR2 from the germline V gene are SGHVS and FQNEAQ. CDR3 length: 17 residues.

This clonotype came up many times. The V call is TRBV6-5, the J call TRBJ2-7, with D possibly TRBD1 on 9 matching bases. Trimming took 6 bases from V and 6 from J, leaving 24 bases between them. The germline V gene has CDR1 MNHEY and CDR2 SVGAGI. The CDR3 sequence is 16 residues long. The CDR3 coding sequence is TGTGCCAGCAGCCGCGGGGGGCCGGGACAGGGCTTCGAGCAGTACTTC. Residues: CASSRGGPGQGFEQYF.

This clonotype showed up many times. The V gene is TRBV4-2, the J gene TRBJ2-2, with TRBD1 matching 9 bases. V shed 4 bases and J 4 bases; nucleotides not matched to a gene: 7. CDR1 and CDR2 (germline): LGHNA, YNFKEQ. The CDR3 extends over 16 amino acids. The DNA of the CDR3 is TGTGCCAGCAGCCGGGGAGGGACAGGGTCCACCGGGGAGCTGTTTTTT. It is translated as CASSRGGTGSTGELFF.

A remark on this clonotype: A far larger clone is one base from this, pointing to a likely read error. The gene calls are TRBV6-2 or TRBV6-3 and TRBJ2-7; TRBD2 matches at 10 bases. The CDR3 runs 14 residues. Trimming took 8 bases from V and 7 from J; bases not matched to a gene: 11. Germline assignment: CDR1 MNHEY and CDR2 SVGEGT. The CDR3 protein is CASASGSLYNEQYF. DNA for the CDR3: TGTGCCAGCGCTAGCGGGAGTCTCTACAATGAGCAGTACTTC.

V gene TRBV3-1 combines with J gene TRBJ1-2, with D perhaps TRBD1 (5 bases). This CDR3 has 14 residues. The V gene's germline CDR1 is LGHDT and CDR2 YNNKEL (reference sequence). Trimming took off 5 bases at V and 4 bases at J, with 14 bases between the two ends. CDR3 in amino acids: CASSTRVWGYGYTF. The CDR3 region has the DNA TGTGCCAGCAGCACCAGGGTGTGGGGCTATGGCTACACCTTC.

This clonotype was counted many times. This chain links TRBV5-4 with TRBJ2-5; 8 bases are shared with TRBD1. CDR3 size: 14 residues. Germline CDR1 reads SGHNT; CDR2 reads YYREEE (reference sequence). The trim removed 4 bases at V and 3 bases at J, leaving 5 bases unmatched. CDR3 nucleotides: TGTGCCAGCAGCAGATGGACAGGGAAAGAGACCCAGTACTTC. Its translation: CASSRWTGKETQYF.

This clonotype was seen repeatedly, ten times or more. The V gene is TRBV2, the J gene TRBJ2-7; 9 nucleotides agree with TRBD1. In germline, CDR1 is SNHLY, CDR2 FYNNEI. V trimming: 6 bases; J trimming: 5 bases; junction bases outside the gene matches: 11. The CDR3 consists of 15 residues. CDR3 coding DNA: TGTGCCAGCAGCGCCCCGGGACAGGGAGGCGACGAGCAGTACTTC. Translation gives CASSAPGQGGDEQYF.

Ten or more counts support this clonotype. This chain joins TRBV7-8 and TRBJ2-3; 11 nucleotides match TRBD1. The CDR3 spans 17 residues. Germline lookup yields CDR1 SGHVS and CDR2 FQNEAQ. The V gene end was trimmed by 5 bases and the J gene end by 4 bases; junction bases not matched to a gene: 11. CDR3 in amino acids: CASSPSGTGGFSDTQYF. Here the CDR3 DNA reads TGTGCCAGCAGCCCTTCCGGGACAGGGGGTTTTTCAGATACGCAGTATTTT.

With respect to this clonotype: A far larger clone differs by one base, so this is likely a read error. The chain links TRBV18 to TRBJ2-7; D not resolved. The CDR3 runs 13 residues. V was clipped by 5 bases and J by 7 bases, with 15 bases between them. Germline V gives CDR1 KGHSH, CDR2 LQKENI. The CDR3 protein is CASSAMEMNEQYF. CDR3 DNA sequence: TGTGCCAGCTCAGCTATGGAAATGAATGAGCAGTACTTC.

This clonotype was observed many times. The chain carries TRBV5-6 and TRBJ2-5; D call uncertain. V was clipped by 0 bases and J by 6 bases, with 12 bases between them. Germline V gene data show CDR1 as SGHDT and CDR2 as YYEEEE. This CDR3 region has 14 residues. The CDR3 DNA sequence: TGTGCCAGCAGCTTGGTCGGGCAAGGGAAGACCCAGTACTTC. Encoded protein: CASSLVGQGKTQYF.